The clone carrying this TCR beta chain was counted at least ten times. Its antigen is as yet unknown. This specimen belongs to a study of CD8 T cells in ankylosing spondylitis. Looked up from germline, CDR1 is SQVTM and CDR2 is ANQGSEA. The V gene lost 1 base and the J gene lost 8 bases, with 18 bases spanning the gap. There are 15 residues in the CDR3. A quantitative 5'-RACE method, one with molecular barcodes, was used to make TCR beta libraries. TCRdb ran MiXCR on the 5' RACE reads and lists one entry per CDR3 protein. This sample has 160,000 or so distinct CDR3 sequences, with around a tenth found just once. Whole-study findings and limits: Within ankylosing spondylitis blood, a TCR beta motif made up of under 10 highly homologous variants appeared to be characteristic.

The source is a female donor with ankylosing spondylitis or in good health (not recorded which). Sequenced: blood, either unsorted or a sorted T cell fraction (not recorded which). The chain combines TRBV29-1 with TRBJ2-1; no clear D. This CDR3 reads CSVEGGASPLDEQFF. Written as DNA, the CDR3 is TGCAGCGTTGAAGGGGGTGCTTCCCCTTTGGATGAGCAGTTCTTC.